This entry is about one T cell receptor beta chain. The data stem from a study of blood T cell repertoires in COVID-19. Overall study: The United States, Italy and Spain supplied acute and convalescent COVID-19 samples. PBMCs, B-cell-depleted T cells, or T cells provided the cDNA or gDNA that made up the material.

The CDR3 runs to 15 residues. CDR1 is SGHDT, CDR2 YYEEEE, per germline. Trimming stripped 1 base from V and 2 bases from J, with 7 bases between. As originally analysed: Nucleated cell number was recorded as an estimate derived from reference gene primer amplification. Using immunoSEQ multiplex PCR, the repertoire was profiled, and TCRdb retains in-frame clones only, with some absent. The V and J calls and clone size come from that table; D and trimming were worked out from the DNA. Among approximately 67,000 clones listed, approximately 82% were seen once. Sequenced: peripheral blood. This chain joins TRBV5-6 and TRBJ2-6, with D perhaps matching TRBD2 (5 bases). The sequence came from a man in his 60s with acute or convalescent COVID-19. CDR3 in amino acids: CASSLPGAGANVLTF. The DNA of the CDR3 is TGTGCCAGCAGCTTGCCCGGGGCTGGGGCCAACGTCCTGACTTTC.